The TCR beta chain under discussion was sequenced for a study of blood T cell repertoires in COVID-19. TCRdb's table, derived via immunoSEQ multiplex PCR, lists solely in-frame clones and lacks some. The table lists roughly 150,000 clones, about 80% of them singletons. What was sequenced was peripheral blood. The TCR comes from a woman of 80 years or more with acute or convalescent COVID-19.

This CDR3 reads CASSGPDRGRGEQYF. The CDR3 DNA reads as TGTGCCAGCAGCGGGCCGGACAGGGGGCGAGGCGAGCAGTACTTC. The chain employs TRBV5-4 and TRBJ2-7, with 11 bases that match TRBD1. Trimming at V came to 4 bases and at J to 6 bases, leaving 9 bases not matched to a gene. Germline V CDR1 and CDR2: SGHNT, YYREEE (reference sequence). The CDR3 is 15 residues long. Full variable domain (remainder filled in from reference TRBV5-4 and TRBJ2-7): ETGVTQSPTHLIKTRGQQVTLRCSSQSGHNTVSWYQQALGQGPQFIFQYYREEENGRGNFPPRFSGLQFPNYSSELNVNALELDDSALYLCASSGPDRGRGEQYFGPGTRLTVT.